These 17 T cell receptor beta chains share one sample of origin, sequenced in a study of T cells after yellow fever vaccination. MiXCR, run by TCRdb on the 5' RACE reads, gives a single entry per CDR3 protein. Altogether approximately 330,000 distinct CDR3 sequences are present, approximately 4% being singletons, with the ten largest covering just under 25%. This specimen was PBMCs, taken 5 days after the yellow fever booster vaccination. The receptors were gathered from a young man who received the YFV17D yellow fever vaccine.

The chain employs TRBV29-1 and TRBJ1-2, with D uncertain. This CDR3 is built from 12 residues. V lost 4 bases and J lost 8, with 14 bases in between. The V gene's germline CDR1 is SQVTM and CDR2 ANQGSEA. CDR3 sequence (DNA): TGCAGCGTTGTTGAGGGCTCGGGAGGCTACACCTTC. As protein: CSVVEGSGGYTF.

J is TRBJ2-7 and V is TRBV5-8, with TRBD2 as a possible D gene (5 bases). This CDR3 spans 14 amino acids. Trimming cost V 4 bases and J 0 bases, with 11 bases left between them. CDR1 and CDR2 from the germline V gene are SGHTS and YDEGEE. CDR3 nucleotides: TGTGCCAGCAGCCCGGACTCTGGCTCCTACGAGCAGTACGTC. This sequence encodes CASSPDSGSYEQYV.

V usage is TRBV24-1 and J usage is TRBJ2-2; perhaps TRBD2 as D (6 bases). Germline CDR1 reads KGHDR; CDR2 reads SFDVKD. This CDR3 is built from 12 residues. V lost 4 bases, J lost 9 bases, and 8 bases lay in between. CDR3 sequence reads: CATSEGRRELFF. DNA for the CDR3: TGTGCCACCAGTGAGGGGAGGAGGGAGCTGTTTTTT.

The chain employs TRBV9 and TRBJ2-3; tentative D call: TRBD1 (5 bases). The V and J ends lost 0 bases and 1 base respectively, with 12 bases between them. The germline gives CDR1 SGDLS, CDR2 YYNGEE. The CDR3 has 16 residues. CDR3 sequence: CASSVAGGAGTDTQYF. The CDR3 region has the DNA TGTGCCAGCAGCGTAGCGGGTGGGGCTGGCACAGATACGCAGTATTTT.

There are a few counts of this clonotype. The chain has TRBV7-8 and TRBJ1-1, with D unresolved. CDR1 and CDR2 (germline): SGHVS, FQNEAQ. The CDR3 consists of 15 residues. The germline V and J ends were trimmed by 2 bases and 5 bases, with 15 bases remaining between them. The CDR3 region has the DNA TGTGCCAGCAGCTTATTTTTCTCAACTGGAACTGAAGCTTTCTTT. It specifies CASSLFFSTGTEAFF.

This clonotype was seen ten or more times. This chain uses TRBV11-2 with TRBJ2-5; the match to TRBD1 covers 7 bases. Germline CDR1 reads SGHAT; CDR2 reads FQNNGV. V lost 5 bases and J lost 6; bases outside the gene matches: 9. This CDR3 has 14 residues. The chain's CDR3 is CASSPIQGVKTQYF. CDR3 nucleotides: TGTGCCAGCAGCCCCATCCAGGGGGTAAAGACCCAGTACTTC.

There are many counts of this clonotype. The CDR3 here is CASSSRQSVSGELFF. The CDR3 nucleotides read TGCGCCAGCAGCTCCCGACAGTCTGTGTCCGGGGAGCTGTTTTTT. The gene calls are TRBV5-1 and TRBJ2-2, with D tentatively TRBD1 (5 bases). This CDR3 comprises 15 residues. Germline CDR1 reads SGHRS; CDR2 reads YFSETQ. The ends were cut back, 3 bases at V and 6 bases at J, with 15 bases in the middle.

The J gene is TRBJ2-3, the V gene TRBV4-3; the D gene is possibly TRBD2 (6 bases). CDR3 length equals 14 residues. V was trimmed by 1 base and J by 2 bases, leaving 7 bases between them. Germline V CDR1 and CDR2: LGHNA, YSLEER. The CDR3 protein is CASSQGLDTDTQYF. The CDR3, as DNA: TGCGCCAGCAGCCAAGGACTAGACACAGATACGCAGTATTTT.

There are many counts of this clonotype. CDR3 residues: CSVEDPLGQGAWETQYF. The CDR3 nucleotides read TGCAGCGTTGAAGATCCATTGGGACAGGGGGCCTGGGAGACCCAGTACTTC. V is TRBV29-1 and J is TRBJ2-5, with TRBD1 identical over 12 bases. The CDR3 totals 17 residues. Germline V gene sequence: CDR1 SQVTM, CDR2 ANQGSEA. The trim removed 0 bases at V and 5 bases at J, leaving 10 bases unmatched.

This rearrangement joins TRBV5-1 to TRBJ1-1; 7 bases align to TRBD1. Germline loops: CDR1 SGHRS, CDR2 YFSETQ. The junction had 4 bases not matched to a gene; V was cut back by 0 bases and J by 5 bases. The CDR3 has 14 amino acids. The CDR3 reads CASSLEEGATEAFF. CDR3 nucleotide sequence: TGCGCCAGCAGCTTGGAAGAGGGGGCGACTGAAGCTTTCTTT.

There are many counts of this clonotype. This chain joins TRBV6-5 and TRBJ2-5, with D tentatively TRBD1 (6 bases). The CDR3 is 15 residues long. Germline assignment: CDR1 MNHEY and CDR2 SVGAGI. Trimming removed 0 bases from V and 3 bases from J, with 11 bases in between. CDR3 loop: CASSYSTGNEETQYF. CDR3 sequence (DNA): TGTGCCAGCAGTTACTCCACAGGGAACGAAGAGACCCAGTACTTC.

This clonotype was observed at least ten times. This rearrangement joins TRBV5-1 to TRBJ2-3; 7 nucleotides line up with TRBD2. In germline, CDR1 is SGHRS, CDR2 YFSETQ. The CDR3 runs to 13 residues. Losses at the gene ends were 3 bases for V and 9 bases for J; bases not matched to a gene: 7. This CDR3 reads CASSSELAWTQYF. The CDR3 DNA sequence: TGCGCCAGCAGCTCGGAACTAGCGTGGACGCAGTATTTT.

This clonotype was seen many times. The CDR3 is CASRPTTNTEAFF. The CDR3 DNA reads TGTGCCAGCAGGCCCACAACGAACACTGAAGCTTTCTTT. This sequence joins TRBV12-3 or TRBV12-4 and TRBJ1-1; D is ambiguous. Trimming cost V 6 bases and J 1 base, with 9 bases left between them. This CDR3 has 13 amino acids.

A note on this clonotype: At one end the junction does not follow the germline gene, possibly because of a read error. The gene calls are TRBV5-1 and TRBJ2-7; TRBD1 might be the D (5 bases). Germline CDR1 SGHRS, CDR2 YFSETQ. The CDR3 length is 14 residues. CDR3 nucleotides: TGCGCCAGCAGCTTGGCTCCAGGGCGTTACGAGCAGTACTTT. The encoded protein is CASSLAPGRYEQYF.

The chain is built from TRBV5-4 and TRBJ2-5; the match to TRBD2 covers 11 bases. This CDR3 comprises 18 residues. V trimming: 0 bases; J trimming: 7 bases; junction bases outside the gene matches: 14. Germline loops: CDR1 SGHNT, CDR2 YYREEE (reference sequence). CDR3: CASSLASSGGTSWGTQYF. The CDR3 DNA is TGTGCCAGCAGCTTGGCGTCTAGCGGGGGGACCAGCTGGGGGACCCAGTACTTC. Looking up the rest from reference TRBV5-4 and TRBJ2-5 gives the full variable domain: ETGVTQSPTHLIKTRGQQVTLRCSSQSGHNTVSWYQQALGQGPQFIFQYYREEENGRGNFPPRFSGLQFPNYSSELNVNALELDDSALYLCASSLASSGGTSWGTQYFGPGTRLLVL.

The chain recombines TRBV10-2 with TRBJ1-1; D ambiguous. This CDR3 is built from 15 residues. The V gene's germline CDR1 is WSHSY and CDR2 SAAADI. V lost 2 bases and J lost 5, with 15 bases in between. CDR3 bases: TGCGCCAGCAGTGAGGCGGGAGGAGAGCGTACTGAAGCTTTCTTT. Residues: CASSEAGGERTEAFF.

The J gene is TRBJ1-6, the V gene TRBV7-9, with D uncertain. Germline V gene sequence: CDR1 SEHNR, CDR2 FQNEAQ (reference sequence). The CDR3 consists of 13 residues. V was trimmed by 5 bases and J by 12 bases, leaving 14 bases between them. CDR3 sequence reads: CASSPGGLEPLHF. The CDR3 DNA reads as TGTGCCAGCAGCCCTGGCGGCCTGGAACCCCTCCACTTT.